This TCR beta chain was sequenced in a study of tumor-infiltrating lymphocytes in primary liver carcinoma (dated by TCRdb to 2015 to 2018). Regarding the study in general: Of the five patients, three men and two women aged 30 to 69 years, four had hepatocellular carcinoma and one had combined HCC and intrahepatic cholangiocarcinoma. The study combined TCRbeta repertoire sequencing, expression microarrays and whole-exome sequencing across five regions of each liver tumor, with adjacent normal tissue and blood. The five patients had tumors of stage T1-T3 N0M0, with maximum diameters ranging from 4.2 to 10 cm. High reproducibility was observed for the technical replicate repertoires, with mean shared-clone rates roughly 0.92 and correlation coefficients above 0.95. Samples yielded roughly 3.65 to 7.5 million productive TCRbeta reads; read depth did not differ significantly between tissue types. A total of roughly 35 specimens from 5 patients went through TCRbeta repertoire sequencing, namely 25 tumor regions, 5 adjacent noncancerous liver tissues and 5 peripheral blood samples. To link TCRbeta repertoire diversity with the local molecular phenotype, the roughly 26 tumor region samples were profiled using Agilent mRNA microarrays. Here is what the overall study found, with its caveats: Only the TCR beta chain was sequenced, which likely underestimates true repertoire diversity because unpaired alpha chains were not captured. Repertoire overlap was higher between tumor regions (mean roughly 35%) than tumor-adjacent (approximately 17%) or tumor-blood (about 14%) pairs, consistent with antigen-driven expansion. Only a few patients were included in the study, and the authors note that the findings should be validated in a larger study. Since the samples were bulk and unsorted, there was no way to compare CD4+ and CD8+ T cell repertoires. Compared with blood, tumors had a significantly larger share of the repertoire taken up by the top 250 clones (p = 0.039). Just about 8-24% of top clones turned up in all five regions of a tumor, which suggests spatial heterogeneity among tumor-infiltrating T cells.

Total RNA and DNA were co-extracted without cell sorting from approximately 20-30 mg of bulk tissue using the AllPrep DNA/RNA mini kit. Between late 2015 and March 2016, several patients in China with histopathologically diagnosed primary liver carcinoma had surgical resection. At the time of sampling, the patients were treatment-naive and had chronic HBV infection. Each tumor was sampled at five spatially separated regions: the superior, inferior, left-lateral and right-lateral poles and the tumor centre. More than 75% viable tumor cells were found by histology in every tumor sample. Fresh tumor and adjacent tissue pieces were bisected, with one half stored in RNAlater at -80 degrees C and the other half sent for histology. Including the terminal cysteine and phenylalanine, the CDR3 comprises 16 residues. Only CDR3 DNA remains: 48 bases, in frame from the first base. From the germline V gene, CDR1 is MDHEN and CDR2 is SYDVKM. V is cut by 3 bases and J by 2 bases, and the space between the germline ends is 11 bases.

Starting from 500 to 650 ng total RNA, TCRbeta-specific cDNA was produced by reverse transcription with a constant-region primer and ProtoScript II reverse transcriptase. Construction of the TCRbeta libraries relied on three nested rounds of multiplex PCR, following a slightly modified ARM-PCR procedure. Each of the first two PCR rounds ran for about 10 cycles using multiplex TRBV1-TRBV30 forward primers together with a Cbeta reverse primer. Sample barcodes and Illumina adapters were added in a final 25-cycle PCR using Deep VentR polymerase. Before sequencing, amplicons of 200-500 bp were gel-purified using a QIAquick gel extraction kit. An Illumina HiSeq 2500 was used to sequence the TCRbeta amplicons, generating 250-bp paired-end reads. The paper's processing steps were these. To recover full CDR3 sequences, reads were quality-trimmed using Trimmomatic v0.33 and paired reads were then merged using FLASH v1.2.11. V, D and J germline segments were assigned to the rearranged TCRbeta sequences using MiGEC v1.2.1b. VDJtools v1.0.0 computed clonotype statistics and Shannon-Wiener diversity indices. Except for diversity analysis, only the 250 most abundant clonotypes of each sample were used in subsequent analyses to reduce sampling bias. The public reads were reanalyzed by TCRdb: fastp trimming at Q25, MiXCR alignment, in-frame beta chains only. Duplicate CDR3 protein sequences are folded into a single record with the most common DNA and genes. The V and J calls, along with clone size, are taken from TCRdb and not from the paper's own processing. The table for this sample lists about 78,000 distinct CDR3 sequences; 71% of them were counted only once. The ten largest make up roughly 13% of the sample.

This clonotype was found many times. Its antigen specificity is not known. No quality values exist for individual bases; no much larger clone is one base distant. This receptor was taken from a woman aged 60-75 years with primary liver carcinoma and hepatitis B virus infection. The chain is made from TRBV28 and TRBJ2-6, with TRBD2 as a weak D call on 7 bases. Sequencing input: liver tumor tissue from sampling region 4. Explained via the paper, the cell subset or site label denotes: tumor region T4, right-lateral pole. The CDR3 sequence is CASSFLGGAGANVLTF. The DNA sequence is TGTGCCAGCAGTTTTTTAGGGGGGGCTGGGGCCAACGTCCTGACTTTC.